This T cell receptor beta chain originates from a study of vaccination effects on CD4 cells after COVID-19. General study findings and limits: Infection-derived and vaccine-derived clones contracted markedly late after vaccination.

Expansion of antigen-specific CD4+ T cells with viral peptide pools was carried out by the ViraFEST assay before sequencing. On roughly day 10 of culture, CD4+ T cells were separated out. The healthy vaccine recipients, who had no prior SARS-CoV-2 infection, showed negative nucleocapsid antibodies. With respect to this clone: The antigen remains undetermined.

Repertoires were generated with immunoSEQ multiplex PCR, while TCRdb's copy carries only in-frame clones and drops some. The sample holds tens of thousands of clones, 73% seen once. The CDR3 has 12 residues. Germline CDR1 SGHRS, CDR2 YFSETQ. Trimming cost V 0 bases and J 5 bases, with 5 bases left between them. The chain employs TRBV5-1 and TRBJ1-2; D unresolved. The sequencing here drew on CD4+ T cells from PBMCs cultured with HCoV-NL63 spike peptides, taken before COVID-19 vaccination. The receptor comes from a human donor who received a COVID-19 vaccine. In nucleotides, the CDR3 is TGCGCCAGCAGCTTGGAAGGGTATGGCTACACCTTC. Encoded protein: CASSLEGYGYTF.